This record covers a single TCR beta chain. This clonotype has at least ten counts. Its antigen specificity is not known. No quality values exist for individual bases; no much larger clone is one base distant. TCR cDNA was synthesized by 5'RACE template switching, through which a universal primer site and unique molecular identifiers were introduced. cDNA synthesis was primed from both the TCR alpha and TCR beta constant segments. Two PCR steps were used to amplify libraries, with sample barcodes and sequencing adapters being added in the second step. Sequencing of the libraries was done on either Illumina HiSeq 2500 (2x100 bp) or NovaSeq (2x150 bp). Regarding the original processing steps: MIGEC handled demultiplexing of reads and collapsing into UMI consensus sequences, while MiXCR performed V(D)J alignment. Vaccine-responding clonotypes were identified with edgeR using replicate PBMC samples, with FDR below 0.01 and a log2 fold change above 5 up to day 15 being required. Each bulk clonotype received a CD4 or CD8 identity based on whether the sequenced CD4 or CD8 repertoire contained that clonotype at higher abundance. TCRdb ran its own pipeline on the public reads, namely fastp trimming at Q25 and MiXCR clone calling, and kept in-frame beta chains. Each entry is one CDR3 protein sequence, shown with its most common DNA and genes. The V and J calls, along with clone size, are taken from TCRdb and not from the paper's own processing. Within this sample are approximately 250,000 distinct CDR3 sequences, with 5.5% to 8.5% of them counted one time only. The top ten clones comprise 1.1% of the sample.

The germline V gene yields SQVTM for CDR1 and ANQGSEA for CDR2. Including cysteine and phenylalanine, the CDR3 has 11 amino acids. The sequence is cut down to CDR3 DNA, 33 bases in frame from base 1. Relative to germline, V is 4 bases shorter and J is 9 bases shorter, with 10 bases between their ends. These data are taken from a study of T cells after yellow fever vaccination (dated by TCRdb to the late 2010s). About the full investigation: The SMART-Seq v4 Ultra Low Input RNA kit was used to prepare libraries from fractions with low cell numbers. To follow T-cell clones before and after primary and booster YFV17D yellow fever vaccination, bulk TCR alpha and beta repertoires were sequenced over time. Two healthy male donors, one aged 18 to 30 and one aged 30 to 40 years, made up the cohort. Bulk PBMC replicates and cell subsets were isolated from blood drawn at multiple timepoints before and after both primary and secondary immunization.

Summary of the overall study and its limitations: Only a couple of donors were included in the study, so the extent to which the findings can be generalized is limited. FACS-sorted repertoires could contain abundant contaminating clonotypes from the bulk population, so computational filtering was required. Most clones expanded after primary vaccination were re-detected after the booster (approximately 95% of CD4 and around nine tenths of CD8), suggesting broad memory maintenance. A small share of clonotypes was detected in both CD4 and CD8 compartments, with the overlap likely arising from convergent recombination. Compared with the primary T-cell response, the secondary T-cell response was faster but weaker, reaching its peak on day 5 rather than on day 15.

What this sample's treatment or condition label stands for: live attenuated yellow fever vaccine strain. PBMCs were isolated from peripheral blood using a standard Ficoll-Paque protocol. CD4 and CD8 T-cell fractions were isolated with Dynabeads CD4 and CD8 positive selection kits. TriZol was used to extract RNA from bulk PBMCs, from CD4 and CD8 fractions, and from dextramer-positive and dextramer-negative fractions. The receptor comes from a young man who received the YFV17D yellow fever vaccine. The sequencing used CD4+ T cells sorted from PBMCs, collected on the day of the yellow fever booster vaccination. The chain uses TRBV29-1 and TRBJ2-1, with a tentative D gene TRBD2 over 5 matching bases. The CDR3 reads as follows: CSVASLTEQFF. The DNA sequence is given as TGCAGCGTTGCTAGCTTGACTGAGCAGTTCTTC.